A selection of T cell receptor beta chains follows, all from one sample in a study of CD8 T cells in Susac syndrome. TCRdb independently ran MiXCR on the immunoSEQ multiplex PCR reads; one entry per CDR3 protein. The sample holds some 180,000 distinct CDR3 sequences, around 94% seen once. Sequenced material: CD4+ T cells from PBMCs. These TCRs come from a human donor with Susac syndrome. Both conserved end residues are part of each CDR3. Each record gives: CDR3 length, D gene, V gene, J gene, CDR3 protein, CDR3 DNA. D genes are given only for firm matches.

15	NA	TRBV20-1	TRBJ2-7	CSARGYERSPYEQYF	TGCAGTGCTAGAGGGTATGAGCGGTCCCCCTACGAGCAGTACTTC
16	TRBD2	TRBV11-2	TRBJ2-5	CASSQRLAGDQETQYF	TGTGCCAGCAGCCAGAGACTAGCGGGGGATCAAGAGACCCAGTACTTC
14	TRBD2	TRBV20-1	TRBJ2-3	CSVRAGSGLDTQYF	TGCAGTGTCCGAGCGGGGTCAGGGCTAGATACGCAGTATTTT
15	NA	TRBV2	TRBJ1-2	CASTLGTGLNYGYTF	TGTGCCAGCACTCTCGGAACAGGACTCAACTATGGCTACACCTTC
12	NA	TRBV12-5	TRBJ1-2	CASGSGVAGYTF	TGTGCTAGTGGTTCGGGGGTGGCTGGCTACACCTTC
10	NA	TRBV12-3/TRBV12-4	TRBJ1-6	CASSPSPLHF	TGTGCCAGCAGTCCTTCACCCCTCCACTTT
13	TRBD1	TRBV20-1	TRBJ1-1	CSARWTGRLRAFF	TGCAGTGCTAGGTGGACAGGTCGGCTAAGAGCTTTCTTT
16	TRBD1	TRBV15	TRBJ2-3	CATSRGGGVKTDTQYF	TGTGCCACCAGCAGAGGAGGGGGCGTTAAAACAGATACGCAGTATTTT
16	TRBD2	TRBV20-1	TRBJ2-5	CSARELAGGTEETQYF	TGCAGTGCTAGAGAACTAGCGGGAGGGACGGAGGAGACCCAGTACTTC
14	NA	TRBV12-3/TRBV12-4	TRBJ2-5	CASSLARSEETQYF	TGTGCCAGCAGTTTAGCGCGGTCCGAAGAGACCCAGTACTTC
12	NA	TRBV20-1	TRBJ1-1	CSATSPAAEAFF	TGCAGTGCTACGTCCCCGGCGGCTGAAGCTTTCTTT
15	TRBD2	TRBV20-1	TRBJ2-3	CSVTPPSTGRDTQYF	TGCAGTGTCACTCCTCCTTCGACCGGGAGGGATACGCAGTATTTT
13	NA	TRBV5-1	TRBJ2-1	CASSSILSNEQFF	TGCGCCAGCAGCTCGATCCTGAGCAATGAGCAGTTCTTC
12	NA	TRBV28	TRBJ1-4	CASRQVNEKLFF	TGTGCCAGCCGACAGGTTAATGAAAAACTGTTTTTT
13	NA	TRBV5-6	TRBJ1-2	CASFRWQGHGYTF	TGTGCCAGCTTTCGATGGCAGGGACATGGCTACACCTTC
17	TRBD1	TRBV6-2/TRBV6-3	TRBJ2-6	CAGRHRDSSSGANVLTF	TGTGCCGGCAGACACCGGGACAGCAGCTCTGGGGCCAACGTCCTGACTTTC
13	TRBD2	TRBV9	TRBJ2-1	CASSERTSVEQFF	TGTGCCAGCAGCGAGAGAACTAGCGTTGAGCAGTTCTTC
17	TRBD2	TRBV20-1	TRBJ2-3	CSARDPSGRAGTDTQYF	TGCAGTGCTAGAGATCCTAGCGGGAGGGCGGGTACAGATACGCAGTATTTT
14	NA	TRBV29-1	TRBJ1-1	CSVLGALSPTEAFF	TGCAGCGTTCTGGGGGCGCTGAGCCCAACTGAAGCTTTCTTT
16	NA	TRBV19	TRBJ2-6	CASSIARGSGANVLTF	TGTGCCAGTAGTATAGCGAGAGGCTCTGGGGCCAACGTCCTGACTTTC
13	NA	TRBV5-4	TRBJ1-2	CASSIRVEGGYTF	TGTGCCAGCAGCATCAGGGTGGAGGGTGGCTACACCTTC
15	TRBD1	TRBV30	TRBJ1-1	CAWSTLQGLGTEAFF	TGTGCCTGGAGCACCTTACAGGGGCTCGGAACTGAAGCTTTCTTT
17	NA	TRBV20-1	TRBJ2-1	CSARDLSGEGLYNEQFF	TGCAGTGCTAGAGACCTTTCAGGGGAGGGCCTTTACAATGAGCAGTTCTTC